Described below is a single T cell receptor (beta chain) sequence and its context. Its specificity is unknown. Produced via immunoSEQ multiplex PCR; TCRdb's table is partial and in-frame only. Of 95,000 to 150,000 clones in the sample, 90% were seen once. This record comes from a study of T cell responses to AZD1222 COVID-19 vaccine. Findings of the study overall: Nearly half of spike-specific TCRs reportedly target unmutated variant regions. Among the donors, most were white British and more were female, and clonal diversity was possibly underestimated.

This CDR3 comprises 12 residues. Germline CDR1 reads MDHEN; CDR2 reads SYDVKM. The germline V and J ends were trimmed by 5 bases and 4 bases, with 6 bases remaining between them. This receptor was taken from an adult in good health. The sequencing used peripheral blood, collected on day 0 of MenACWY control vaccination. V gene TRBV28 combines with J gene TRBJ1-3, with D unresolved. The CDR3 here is CASSTGGNTIYF. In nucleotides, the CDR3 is TGTGCCAGCAGTACCGGGGGAAACACCATATATTTT.